This T cell receptor (beta chain) was retrieved from a study of blood T cell dynamics during melanoma immunotherapy. The wider study: Patients with metastatic melanoma got pembrolizumab or nivolumab-ipilimumab as first-line care. General study points: Disease-control patients' PBMC repertoires became either more clonal or more diverse at W3.

CDR1 is GTSNPN, CDR2 SVGIG, per germline (reference sequence). The CDR3 runs 12 residues. With 1 base removed from V and 6 bases from J, the gap between germline ends came to 10 bases. A remark on this clone: What it binds is unknown.

The sample's time point: pre-treatment baseline. Blood was drawn before treatment and at week 3 after checkpoint blockade. A fixed DNA input of 350 ng was used per bulk PBMC sample. Produced via immunoSEQ multiplex PCR; TCRdb's table is partial and in-frame only. The data hold tens of thousands of clones, with 89% observed a single time. The sample was blood, taken from a patient treated with checkpoint blockade. The clonotype originates from a human donor with melanoma. The V gene is TRBV30, the J gene TRBJ2-7, with D perhaps matching TRBD1 (6 bases). DNA of the CDR3: TGTGCCTGGAGTGCAGGGGTCGGCGAGCAGTACTTC. This encodes CAWSAGVGEQYF.